Presented here are 20 T cell receptor beta chains from one specimen sequenced in a study of blood T cell repertoires in COVID-19. Data came from immunoSEQ multiplex PCR; TCRdb stores just in-frame clones and leaves some out. The repertoire holds about 150,000 clones, around 84% seen once, with under 8.5% in the top ten. Source material: peripheral blood. These receptors originate from a woman aged 60-70 years with COVID-19, enrolled during active disease.

The gene calls are TRBV3-1 (or the pseudogene TRBV3-2) and TRBJ1-5; TRBD1 aligns across 9 bases. Looked up from germline, CDR1 is LGHDT and CDR2 is YNNKEL (reference sequence). The CDR3 is 14 residues long. With 4 bases clipped from V and 6 bases from J, the junction kept 4 bases outside the gene matches. As DNA, the CDR3 is TGTGCCAGCAGCCCTAGGACAGGGGCTCAGCCCCAGCATTTT. It encodes CASSPRTGAQPQHF.

The chain is built from TRBV19 and TRBJ2-2; 12 nucleotides line up with TRBD2. Germline values: CDR1 LNHDA, CDR2 SQIVND (reference sequence). The V gene end was trimmed by 4 bases and the J gene end by 6 bases; junction bases not matched to a gene: 3. The CDR3 has 15 amino acids. This chain's CDR3 is CASSTSGGAAGELFF. CDR3 in DNA: TGTGCCAGTAGTACTAGCGGGGGGGCCGCCGGGGAGCTGTTTTTT.

This chain connects TRBV7-9 to TRBJ1-1; 9 bases agree with TRBD1. V gave up 6 bases and J gave up 1 base; unmatched junction bases: 3. The CDR3 runs 14 residues. The V gene's germline CDR1 is SEHNR and CDR2 FQNEAQ (reference sequence). The CDR3 nucleotides are TGTGCCAGCAGATCGGGACAGGGGAACACTGAAGCTTTCTTT. Amino acids: CASRSGQGNTEAFF. Full variable domain (missing parts from reference TRBV7-9 and TRBJ1-1): DTGVSQNPRHKITKRGQNVTFRCDPISEHNRLYWYRQTLGQGPEFLTYFQNEAQLEKSRLLSDRFSAERPKGSFSTLEIQRTEQGDSAMYLCASRSGQGNTEAFFGQGTRLTVV.

The CDR3 loop reads CASSLDQFYGYTF. For the CDR3, the DNA is TGCGCCAGCAGCTTGGATCAGTTCTATGGCTACACCTTC. The chain combines TRBV5-1 with TRBJ1-2; D call uncertain. The V end was cut by 0 bases, the J end by 4 bases, with 7 bases between. CDR1 and CDR2 from the germline V gene are SGHRS and YFSETQ. The CDR3 consists of 13 residues.

The chain recombines TRBV6-1 with TRBJ1-2, with D maybe TRBD1 (6 bases). CDR1 is MNHNS, CDR2 SASEGT, per germline. V dropped 3 bases and J dropped 4 bases, with 9 bases sitting between them. This CDR3 spans 13 amino acids. CDR3 sequence reads: CASSDRGGYGYTF. The CDR3 region has the DNA TGTGCCAGCAGTGATAGGGGGGGCTATGGCTACACCTTC.

The chain recombines TRBV9 with TRBJ1-2; 9 positions agree with TRBD1. CDR3 length equals 14 residues. Trimming took 0 bases from V and 3 from J; bases not matched to a gene: 0. Germline assignment: CDR1 SGDLS and CDR2 YYNGEE. In DNA, the CDR3 is TGTGCCAGCAGCGTAGACAGGGGGCACTATGGCTACACCTTC. It translates to CASSVDRGHYGYTF.

The chain employs TRBV6-5 and TRBJ2-4; D gene unclear. The V gene's germline CDR1 is MNHEY and CDR2 SVGAGI. The CDR3 runs to 14 residues. V was shortened by 6 bases and J by 1 base, with 10 bases between the two germline ends. This chain's CDR3 is CASSGEAAKNIQYF. DNA of the CDR3: TGTGCCAGCAGCGGTGAAGCGGCCAAAAACATTCAGTACTTC.

The rearrangement joins TRBV19 to TRBJ1-4, with D possibly being TRBD1 (5 bases). This CDR3 has 14 residues. The V end was cut by 7 bases, the J end by 8 bases, with 17 bases between. CDR1 and CDR2 (germline): LNHDA, SQIVND (reference sequence). The CDR3 DNA follows: TGTGCCAGTAAGGGTAGGGGATACGAGGAAAAACTGTTTTTT. It yields the protein CASKGRGYEEKLFF.

The rearrangement links TRBV6-5 to TRBJ2-1; 10 bases are shared with TRBD1. Germline-derived CDR1 and CDR2 are MNHEY and SVGAGI. The CDR3 length is 15 residues. Trimming at V came to 6 bases and at J to 5 bases, leaving 7 bases not matched to a gene. The CDR3 reads CASSNDRGRNNEQFF. CDR3 sequence (DNA): TGTGCCAGCAGCAACGACAGGGGGCGGAACAATGAGCAGTTCTTC.

V usage is TRBV6-6 and J usage is TRBJ1-4; possible D gene TRBD1, 6 bases. The V and J ends lost 8 bases and 7 bases respectively, with 11 bases between them. This CDR3 comprises 12 residues. Germline CDR1 MNHNY, CDR2 SVGAGI (reference sequence). Here the CDR3 reads CASGQGSEKLFF. The CDR3 DNA is TGTGCCAGCGGGCAGGGGAGTGAAAAACTGTTTTTT.

In this sample, this clone turned up a few times. V usage is TRBV5-4 and J usage is TRBJ1-2, with TRBD1 matching 7 bases. Trimming removed 0 bases from V and 7 bases from J; junction bases left unmatched: 6. This CDR3 spans 14 amino acids. CDR1 SGHNT and CDR2 YYREEE come from the germline V gene (reference sequence). The CDR3 DNA reads TGTGCCAGCAGCTTGGACAGGGGAGGAGGTGGCTACACCTTC. This translates into CASSLDRGGGGYTF.

J is TRBJ1-1 and V is TRBV4-1; no reliable D call. Germline V gene sequence: CDR1 MGHRA, CDR2 YSYEKL. The germline V and J ends were trimmed by 0 bases and 11 bases, with 13 bases remaining between them. The CDR3 contains 13 residues. The DNA for the CDR3 is TGCGCCAGCAGCCAAGATCGGGGTAGGGAGGCTTTCTTT. This translates into CASSQDRGREAFF.

The chain uses TRBV5-1 and TRBJ2-2; 14 bases are shared with TRBD2. CDR1 is SGHRS, CDR2 YFSETQ, per germline. Trimming took 2 bases from V and 4 from J; bases not matched to a gene: 7. CDR3 length: 18 amino acids. CDR3 nucleotides: TGCGCCAGCAGCTTCACCGGGACTAGCGGGGGAGGCACCGGGGAGCTGTTTTTT. Amino acid sequence: CASSFTGTSGGGTGELFF.

V gene TRBV6-1 combines with J gene TRBJ1-5; no firm D call. CDR3 length: 16 residues. CDR1 and CDR2 (germline): MNHNS, SASEGT. Trimming took 2 bases from V and 1 from J, leaving 12 bases between them. The CDR3 DNA sequence: TGTGCCAGCAGTGAATCTGTGGGCCGAAGCAATCAGCCCCAGCATTTT. Translation gives CASSESVGRSNQPQHF.

On this clone itself: The junction shows a germline mismatch at one end, possibly a read error. The V gene is TRBV12-3 or TRBV12-4, the J gene TRBJ2-1; TRBD2 agrees at 7 bases. This CDR3 comprises 12 residues. In DNA, the CDR3 is TGTGCCAGCGGTCGGGACTACCATGAGCAGTTCTTC. Translation gives CASGRDYHEQFF.

The chain uses TRBV5-1 and TRBJ2-5, with 11 nucleotides matching TRBD1. Germline lookup yields CDR1 SGHRS and CDR2 YFSETQ. CDR3 length: 15 residues. Trimming cost V 4 bases and J 5 bases; bases outside gene matches: 7. The CDR3 reads CASSPGTGGPETQYF. In DNA form, the CDR3 reads TGCGCCAGCAGCCCCGGGACAGGGGGACCGGAGACCCAGTACTTC. The variable domain in full, with the rest retrieved from reference TRBV5-1 and TRBJ2-5, is KAGVTQTPRYLIKTRGQQVTLSCSPISGHRSVSWYQQTPGQGLQFLFEYFSETQRNKGNFPGRFSGRQFSNSRSEMNVSTLELGDSALYLCASSPGTGGPETQYFGPGTRLLVL.

This sequence joins TRBV2 and TRBJ1-5; unclear D gene. V was shortened by 4 bases and J by 4 bases, with 11 bases between the two germline ends. Germline CDR1 and CDR2: SNHLY and FYNNEI. The CDR3 is made up of 14 amino acids. The CDR3, as DNA: TGTGCCAGCAGTGGAGGCGCGGGTAATCAGCCCCAGCATTTT. Residues: CASSGGAGNQPQHF.

The chain couples TRBV3-1 (or the pseudogene TRBV3-2) to TRBJ1-1; TRBD1 agrees at 7 bases. Germline assignment: CDR1 LGHDT and CDR2 YNNKEL (reference sequence). V trimming: 3 bases; J trimming: 1 base; junction bases outside the gene matches: 5. The CDR3 has 15 amino acids. The CDR3 DNA sequence: TGTGCCAGCAGCCAGGGGGACAGTGGGAACACTGAAGCTTTCTTT. Amino acids: CASSQGDSGNTEAFF.

This clone has a single count. The chain employs TRBV11-2 and TRBJ2-3; 7 bases line up with TRBD2. The CDR3 length is 15 residues. The trim removed 5 bases at V and 2 bases at J, leaving 7 bases unmatched. Looked up from germline, CDR1 is SGHAT and CDR2 is FQNNGV. The CDR3 bases are TGTGCCAGCAGCCATCAGCGGGGCACCACAGATACGCAGTATTTT. Protein sequence: CASSHQRGTTDTQYF.

V usage is TRBV6-1 and J usage is TRBJ1-2; TRBD1 matches at 8 bases. The V segment lost 2 bases and the J segment 2 bases; nucleotides outside the gene matches: 4. Germline CDR1 and CDR2: MNHNS and SASEGT. This CDR3 is built from 15 residues. Written as DNA, the CDR3 is TGTGCCAGCAGTGAACGGACAGGGCGGAACTATGGCTACACCTTC. This translates into CASSERTGRNYGYTF.